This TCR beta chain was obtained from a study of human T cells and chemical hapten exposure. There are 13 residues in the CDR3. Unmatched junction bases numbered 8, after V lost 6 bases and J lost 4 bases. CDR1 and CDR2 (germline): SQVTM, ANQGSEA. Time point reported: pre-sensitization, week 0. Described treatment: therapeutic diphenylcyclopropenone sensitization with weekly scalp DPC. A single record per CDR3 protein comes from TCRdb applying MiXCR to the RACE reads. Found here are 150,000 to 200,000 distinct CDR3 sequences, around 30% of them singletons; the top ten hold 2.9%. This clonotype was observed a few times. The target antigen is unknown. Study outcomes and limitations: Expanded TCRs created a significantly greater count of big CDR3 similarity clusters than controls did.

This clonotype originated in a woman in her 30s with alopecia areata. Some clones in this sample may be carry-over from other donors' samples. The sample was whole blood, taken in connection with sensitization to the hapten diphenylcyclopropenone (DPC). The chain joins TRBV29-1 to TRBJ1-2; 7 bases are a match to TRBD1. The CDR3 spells CSVGGGPAYGYTF. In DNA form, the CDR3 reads TGCAGCGTGGGAGGGGGCCCAGCCTATGGCTACACCTTC.